This note documents a single TCR beta chain sequence. The data were produced by immunoSEQ multiplex PCR, yet TCRdb's version contains in-frame clones alone and is incomplete. Here the sample spans tens of thousands of clones, around 87% being singletons. This entry is derived from a study of CD4 T cells in relation to SARS-CoV-2 and coronaviruses. The germline V gene has CDR1 MNHEY and CDR2 SVGEGT. This CDR3 has 18 amino acids. Germline trimming cut 2 bases from V and 1 base from J; bases unmatched to any gene: 13. The V call is TRBV6-2 or TRBV6-3, the J call TRBJ1-1; 7 bases map to TRBD1. The sequence derives from an adult with COVID-19. Sequencing used memory CD4+ T cells from PBMCs. CDR3 bases: TGTGCCAGCAGTTACAAAATTGACAGGGCGGGCACGAACACTGAAGCTTTCTTT. The encoded protein is CASSYKIDRAGTNTEAFF.